The T cell receptor (beta chain) described here comes from a study of blood T cell repertoires in COVID-19. Study-wide background: PBMCs, B-cell-depleted T cells, or T cells provided the cDNA or gDNA that made up the material.

The CDR3 consists of 13 residues. Germline CDR1 SNHLY, CDR2 FYNNEI. V lost 6 bases and J lost 5; bases outside the gene matches: 6. Assay: immunoSEQ multiplex PCR; the TCRdb copy retains only in-frame clones and omits some. The sample holds fewer than 150,000 clones, around 80% seen once. This receptor was obtained from a human donor in a cohort sampled during active COVID-19. Sequencing was performed on peripheral blood. This chain uses TRBV2 with TRBJ1-2; 7 bases fit TRBD1. CDR3: CASSGQEGYGYTF. The CDR3 DNA is TGTGCCAGCAGCGGACAGGAAGGTTATGGCTACACCTTC.